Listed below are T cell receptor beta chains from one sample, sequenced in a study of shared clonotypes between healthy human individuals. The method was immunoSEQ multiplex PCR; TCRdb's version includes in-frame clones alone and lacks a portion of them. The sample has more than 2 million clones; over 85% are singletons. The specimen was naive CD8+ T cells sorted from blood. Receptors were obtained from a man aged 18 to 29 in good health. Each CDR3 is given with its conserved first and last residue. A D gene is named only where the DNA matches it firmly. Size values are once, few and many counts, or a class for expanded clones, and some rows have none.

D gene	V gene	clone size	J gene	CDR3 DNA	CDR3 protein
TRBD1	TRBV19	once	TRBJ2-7	TGTGCCAGTAGTATAGTGGGACAGTGGTACGAGCAGTACTTC	CASSIVGQWYEQYF
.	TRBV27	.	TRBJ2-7	TGTGCCAGCAGTTACCAAAGACTAGAGACCTACGAGCAGTACTTC	CASSYQRLETYEQYF
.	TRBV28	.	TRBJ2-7	TGTGCCAGCAGTTTCCCTGGAGGAAGTCGGGCTCAGATCTCCTACGAGCAGTACTTC	CASSFPGGSRAQISYEQYF
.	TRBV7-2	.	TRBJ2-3	TGTGCCAGCAGCTTAGTTGCGGGGTCCGTGCCAGATACGCAGTATTTT	CASSLVAGSVPDTQYF
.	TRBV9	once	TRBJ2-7	TGTGCCAGCAGCGTAGGGGGCCCAGGTAGCTCCTACGAGCAGTACTTC	CASSVGGPGSSYEQYF
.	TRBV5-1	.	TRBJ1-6	TGCGCCAGCAGCCGAATCGGTTCACCCCTCCACTTT	CASSRIGSPLHF
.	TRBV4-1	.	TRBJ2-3	TGCGCCAGCAGCCAAGCCCCAGGGGGGGGTGCAGATACGCAGTATTTT	CASSQAPGGGADTQYF
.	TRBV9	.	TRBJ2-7	TGTGCCAGCAGCGTAGTTCCCATGTACGAGCAGTACTTC	CASSVVPMYEQYF
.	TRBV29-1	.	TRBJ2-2	TGCAGCGTTGTATTGGGGACCGGGGAGCTGTTTTTT	CSVVLGTGELFF
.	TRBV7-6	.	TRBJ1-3	TGTGCCAGCAGCTTAAATCCGGCGGTCCCTCCTGATGGAAACACCATATATTTT	CASSLNPAVPPDGNTIYF
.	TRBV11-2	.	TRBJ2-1	TGTGCCAGCATCTTTAGGGGGTCAGGCGCCTACAATGAGCAGTTCTTC	CASIFRGSGAYNEQFF
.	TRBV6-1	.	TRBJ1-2	TGTGCCAGCAGTGAATATGTCGGGATGTCAGGGGATGGCTACACCTTC	CASSEYVGMSGDGYTF
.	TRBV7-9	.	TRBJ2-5	TGTGCCAGCAGCTGGCCGCTGACTAGGGAAGGGACCCAGTACTTC	CASSWPLTREGTQYF
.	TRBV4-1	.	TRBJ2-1	TGCGCCAGCAGCCAAGGGACCAGTCCTGAGCAGTTCTTC	CASSQGTSPEQFF
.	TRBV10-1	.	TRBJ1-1	TGCGCCAGCAGTGAGGGACAGAGTAAGAACACTGAAGCTTTCTTT	CASSEGQSKNTEAFF
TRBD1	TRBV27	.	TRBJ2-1	TGTGCCAGCAGTTTAGGGCCGGGACAGGGGAACAATGAGCAGTTCTTC	CASSLGPGQGNNEQFF
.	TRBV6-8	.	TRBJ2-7	TGTGCCAGCCCCAGTCTGACGAGGGGCACGAAGTACTTC	CASPSLTRGTKYF
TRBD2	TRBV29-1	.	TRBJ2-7	TGCAGCTTCGGACTAGCGGGGGGCTATAACTTC	CSFGLAGGYNF
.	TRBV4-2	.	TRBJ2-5	TGTGCCAGCAGCCAGGGGGAGTGGGAGACCCAGTACTTC	CASSQGEWETQYF
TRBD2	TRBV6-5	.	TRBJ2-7	TGTGCCACCTCGGGGAGGGGTCCTCTCCCAGGGGAGCAGTACTTC	CATSGRGPLPGEQYF
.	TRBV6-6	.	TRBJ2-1	TGTGCCAGCAGTTACTCCGACGGTTACAATGAGCAGTTCTTC	CASSYSDGYNEQFF
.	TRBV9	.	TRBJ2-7	TGTGCCAGCAGCGTAGAGGGGGGTCTTGAGCAGTACTTC	CASSVEGGLEQYF
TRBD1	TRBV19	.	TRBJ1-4	TGTGCCAGCCGGGACAGGACTAATGAAAAACTGTTTTTT	CASRDRTNEKLFF
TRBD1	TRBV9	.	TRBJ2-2	TGTGCCAGCAGCATGGGACAGGGGGCTTGGGAGCTGTTTTTT	CASSMGQGAWELFF
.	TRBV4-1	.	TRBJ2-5	TGCGCCAGCAGCCATCACCGGCAGTCTCGTAATCCTTACCAAGAGACCCAGTACTTC	CASSHHRQSRNPYQETQYF
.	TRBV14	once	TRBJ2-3	TGTGCCAGCAGCCAAGATCGCCGTGAGAGGGGCTGGGATACGCAGTATTTT	CASSQDRRERGWDTQYF
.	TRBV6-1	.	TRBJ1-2	TGTGCCATCAGCTGGGGGGCGGACTATGGCTACACCTTC	CAISWGADYGYTF
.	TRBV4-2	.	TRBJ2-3	TGTGCCAGCAGCCAAGATTTGGTCGCATGGGGGGGCCCCACAGATACGCAGTATTTT	CASSQDLVAWGGPTDTQYF
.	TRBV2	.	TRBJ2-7	TGTGCCAGCAGTGACCCAAGGGGCTTTCCCTACGAGCAGTACTTC	CASSDPRGFPYEQYF
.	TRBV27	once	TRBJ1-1	TGTGCCAGCAGTTATCAGACCGGGCCATACACTGAAGCTTTCTTT	CASSYQTGPYTEAFF
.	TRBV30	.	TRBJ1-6	TGTGCCTGGAGTGTGTCTTGGGATACCCTCCACTTT	CAWSVSWDTLHF
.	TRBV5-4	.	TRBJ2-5	TGTGCCAGCAGCGAGAGGATTTCCCAAGAGACCCAGTACTTC	CASSERISQETQYF
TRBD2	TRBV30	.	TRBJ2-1	TGTGCCTGGGCGGGCGGGAGGTCCTACAATGAGCAGTTCTTC	CAWAGGRSYNEQFF
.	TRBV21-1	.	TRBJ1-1	TGTGCCAGCAGCAAAGAAGCGGACAGGGCTTGGGGTACTGAAGCTTTCTTT	CASSKEADRAWGTEAFF
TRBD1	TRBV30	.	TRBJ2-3	TGTGCCTGGAGTTACCTGACAGGGCGGTTCACAGATACGCAGTATTTT	CAWSYLTGRFTDTQYF
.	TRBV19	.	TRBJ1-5	TGTGCCAGTAGTATAGACAGGGAGCATCAGCCCCAGCATTTT	CASSIDREHQPQHF
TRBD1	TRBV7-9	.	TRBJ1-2	TGTGCCAGCAGCCCACGGTCGACAGGGAGTGACTATGGCTACACCTTC	CASSPRSTGSDYGYTF
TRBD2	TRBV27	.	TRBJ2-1	TGTGCCAGCAGTCAAGTGGGAGGGTACAATGAGCAGTTCTTC	CASSQVGGYNEQFF
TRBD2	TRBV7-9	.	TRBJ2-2	TGTGCCAGCAGCTTACCCCTTGAGGGGAGGGCCGTCACCGGGGAGCTGTTTTTT	CASSLPLEGRAVTGELFF
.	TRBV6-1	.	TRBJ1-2	TGTGCCGGCTCCCGGACGGGGAGCCCCGGCTACACCTTC	CAGSRTGSPGYTF
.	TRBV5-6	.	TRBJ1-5	TGTGCCAGCAGCACCCGCGGGCAGCCCCAGCATTTT	CASSTRGQPQHF
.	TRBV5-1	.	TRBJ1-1	TGCGCCAGCAGCTTCGGGGGCTCCATGTGGAACACTGAAGCTTTCTTT	CASSFGGSMWNTEAFF
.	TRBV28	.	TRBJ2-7	TGTGCCAGCTCTCCCAACGGTCAACTTTACGAGCAGTACTTC	CASSPNGQLYEQYF
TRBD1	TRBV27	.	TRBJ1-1	TGTGCCAGCAGTTTAAATGTCCCGGGACAGGGAGCGGACACTGAAGCTTTCTTT	CASSLNVPGQGADTEAFF
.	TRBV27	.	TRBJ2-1	TGTGCCAGCAGTAACTCCGGGACGCACAATGAGCAGTTCTTC	CASSNSGTHNEQFF
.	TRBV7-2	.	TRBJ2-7	TGTGCCAGCAGCCAAACACTAAAAGAGGACAGCTCCTACGAGCAGTACTTC	CASSQTLKEDSSYEQYF
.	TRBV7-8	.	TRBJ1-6	TGTGCCAGCAGCTTAGCGACGGAGGGAGAGTCACCCCTCCACTTT	CASSLATEGESPLHF
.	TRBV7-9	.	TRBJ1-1	TGTGCCAGCAGCTTAGACTCACCGAACACTGAAGCTTTCTTT	CASSLDSPNTEAFF
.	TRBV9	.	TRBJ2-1	TGTGCCAGCAGCGTATTTTTAGGGGACTTGTCTTACAATGAGCAGTTCTTC	CASSVFLGDLSYNEQFF
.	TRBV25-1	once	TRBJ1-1	TGTGCCAGCACCGACGCGGACGGGACCACTGAAGCTTTCTTT	CASTDADGTTEAFF
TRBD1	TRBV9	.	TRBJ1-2	TGTGCCAGCAGCGAGGACAGGGAGGGGTTTTCCTATGGCTACACCTTC	CASSEDREGFSYGYTF
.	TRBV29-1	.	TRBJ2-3	TGCAGCGTTGAAGCCGGACAGAGATCGAGCGGGATTCAAGATACGCAGTATTTT	CSVEAGQRSSGIQDTQYF
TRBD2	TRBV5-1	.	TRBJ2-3	TGCGCCAGCAGCTTACTTAGCGGGGGCACAGATACGCAGTATTTT	CASSLLSGGTDTQYF
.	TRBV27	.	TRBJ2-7	TGTGCCAGCAGTTTATGGGGAGAGGGTTTTGGGCAGTACTTC	CASSLWGEGFGQYF
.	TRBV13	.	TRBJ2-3	TGTGCCAGCAGTGATAGGGGTAGTATCACAGATACGCAGTATTTT	CASSDRGSITDTQYF
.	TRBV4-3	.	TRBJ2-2	TGCGCCAGCAGCCAAGCCAGGGTGACCACCGGGGAGCTGTTTTTT	CASSQARVTTGELFF
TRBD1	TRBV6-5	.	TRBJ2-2	TGTGCCACCCGACAGGGTGGGACCGGGGAGCTGTTTTTT	CATRQGGTGELFF
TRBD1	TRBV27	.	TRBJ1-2	TGTGCCAGCAGTTCAGGGACAGGGGTTAACTATGGCTACACCTTC	CASSSGTGVNYGYTF
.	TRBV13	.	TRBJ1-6	TGTGCCAGCACCTTAGGAGGGGGGTCCTATAATTCACCCCTCCACTTT	CASTLGGGSYNSPLHF
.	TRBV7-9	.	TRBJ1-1	TGTGCCAGCAGCCTAGGGACCACTGAAGCTTTCTTT	CASSLGTTEAFF